The TCR beta chain under discussion was sequenced for a study of lymphopenia after photon versus proton radiotherapy. Regarding this clone: As yet, its antigen is unknown.

Overall study results and limits: Only patients who died were analyzed for survival; proton advantage is unproven.

Assay: immunoSEQ multiplex PCR; the TCRdb copy retains only in-frame clones and omits some. This table has around 150,000 clones, more than 85% appearing once. The receptor was isolated from a man aged 50 to 60 with gastric cancer. Source: peripheral blood, taken from a patient treated with photon-based radiotherapy.

CDR3 region: CASRKVPMENIQYF. Here the CDR3 DNA reads TGCGCCAGCCGGAAGGTTCCCATGGAAAACATTCAGTACTTC. V and J are TRBV10-2 and TRBJ2-4; no reliable D call. This CDR3 has 14 amino acids. V was pared by 8 bases and J by 5 bases, with 16 bases between. Per germline, CDR1 WSHSY and CDR2 SAAADI.